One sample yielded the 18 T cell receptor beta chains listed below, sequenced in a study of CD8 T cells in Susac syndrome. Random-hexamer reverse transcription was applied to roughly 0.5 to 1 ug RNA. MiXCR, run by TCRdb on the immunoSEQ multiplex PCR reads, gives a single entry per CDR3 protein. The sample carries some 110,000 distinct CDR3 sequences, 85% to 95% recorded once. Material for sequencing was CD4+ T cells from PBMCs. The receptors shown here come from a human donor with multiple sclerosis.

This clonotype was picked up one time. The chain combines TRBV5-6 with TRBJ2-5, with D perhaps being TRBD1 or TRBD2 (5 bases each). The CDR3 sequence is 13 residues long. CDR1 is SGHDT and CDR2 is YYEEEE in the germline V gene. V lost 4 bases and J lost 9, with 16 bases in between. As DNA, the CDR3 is TGTGCCAGCAGCCAGAGGGGTCGAGGGGCCCAGTACTTC. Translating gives CASSQRGRGAQYF.

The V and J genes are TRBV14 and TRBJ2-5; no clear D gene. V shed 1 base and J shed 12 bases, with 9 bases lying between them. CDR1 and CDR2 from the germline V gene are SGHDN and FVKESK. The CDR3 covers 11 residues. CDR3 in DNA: TGTGCCAGCAGCCAAGGGAGTTGGGAGTACTTC. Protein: CASSQGSWEYF. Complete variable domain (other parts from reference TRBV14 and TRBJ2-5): EAGVTQFPSHSVIEKGQTVTLRCDPISGHDNLYWYRRVMGKEIKFLLHFVKESKQDESGMPNNRFLAERTGGTYSTLKVQPAELEDSGVYFCASSQGSWEYFGPGTRLLVL.

The CDR3 is CASTLARDAGGETQYF. CDR3 nucleotides: TGTGCCAGCACCTTAGCCAGGGACGCTGGCGGAGAGACCCAGTACTTC. The chain combines TRBV6-1 with TRBJ2-5, with D possibly being TRBD1 or TRBD2 (5 bases each). V lost 7 bases and J lost 4, with 22 bases in between. This CDR3 is 16 amino acids long. Germline values: CDR1 MNHNS, CDR2 SASEGT.

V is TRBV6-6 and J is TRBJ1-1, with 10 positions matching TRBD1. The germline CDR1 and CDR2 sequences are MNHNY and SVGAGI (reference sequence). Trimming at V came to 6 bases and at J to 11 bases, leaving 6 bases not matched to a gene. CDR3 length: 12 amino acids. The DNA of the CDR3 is TGTGCCAGCAGCGATGACAGGGGGCGGGCTTTCTTT. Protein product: CASSDDRGRAFF.

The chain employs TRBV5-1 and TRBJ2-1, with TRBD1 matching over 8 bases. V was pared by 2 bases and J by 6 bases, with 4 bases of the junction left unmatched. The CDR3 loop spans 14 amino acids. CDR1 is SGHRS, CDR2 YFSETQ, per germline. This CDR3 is CASSLVTGGNEQFF. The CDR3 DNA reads TGCGCCAGCAGCTTAGTCACAGGGGGCAATGAGCAGTTCTTC.

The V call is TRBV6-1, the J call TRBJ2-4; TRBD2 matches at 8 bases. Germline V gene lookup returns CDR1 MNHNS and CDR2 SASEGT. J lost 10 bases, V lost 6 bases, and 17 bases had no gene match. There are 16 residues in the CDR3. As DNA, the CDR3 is TGTGCCAGCAGCGCTAGCTACGGGGGGGGGAATAATATTCAGTACTTC. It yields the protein CASSASYGGGNNIQYF.

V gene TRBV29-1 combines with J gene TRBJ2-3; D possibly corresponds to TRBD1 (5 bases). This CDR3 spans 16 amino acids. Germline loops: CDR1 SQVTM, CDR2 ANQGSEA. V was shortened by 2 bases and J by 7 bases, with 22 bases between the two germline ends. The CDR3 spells CSVEPGSGILRYTQYF. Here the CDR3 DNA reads TGCAGCGTTGAACCAGGTTCAGGGATTCTGCGCTATACGCAGTATTTT.

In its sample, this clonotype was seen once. The CDR3 DNA sequence: TGTGCCAGCAGCTTAGGGGGGGTCCCCTACAATGAGCAGTTCTTC. It yields the protein CASSLGGVPYNEQFF. The V gene is TRBV7-2, the J gene TRBJ2-1; D may be TRBD2 (6 bases). There are 15 residues in the CDR3. Trimming left V 1 base short and J 2 bases short, with 9 bases between. Germline V gives CDR1 SGHTA, CDR2 FQGNSA.

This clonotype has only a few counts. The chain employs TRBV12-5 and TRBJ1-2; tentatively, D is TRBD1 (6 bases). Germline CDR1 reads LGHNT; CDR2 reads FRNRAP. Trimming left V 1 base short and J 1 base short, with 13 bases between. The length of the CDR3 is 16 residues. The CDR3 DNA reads TGTGCTAGTGGTTTGGGTGCCGGGGACATTAACTATGGCTACACCTTC. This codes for CASGLGAGDINYGYTF.

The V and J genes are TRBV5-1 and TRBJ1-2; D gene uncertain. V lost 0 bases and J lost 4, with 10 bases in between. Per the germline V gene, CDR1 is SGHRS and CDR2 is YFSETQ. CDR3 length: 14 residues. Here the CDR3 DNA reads TGCGCCAGCAGCTTGGTTTCGGAAAGCTATGGCTACACCTTC. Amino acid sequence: CASSLVSESYGYTF.

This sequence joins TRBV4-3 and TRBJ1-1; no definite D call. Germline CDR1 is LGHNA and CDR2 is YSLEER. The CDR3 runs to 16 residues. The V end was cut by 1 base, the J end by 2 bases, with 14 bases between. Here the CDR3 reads CASSQGPGQSNTEAFF. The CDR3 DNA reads TGCGCCAGCAGCCAAGGACCTGGGCAGAGCAACACTGAAGCTTTCTTT.

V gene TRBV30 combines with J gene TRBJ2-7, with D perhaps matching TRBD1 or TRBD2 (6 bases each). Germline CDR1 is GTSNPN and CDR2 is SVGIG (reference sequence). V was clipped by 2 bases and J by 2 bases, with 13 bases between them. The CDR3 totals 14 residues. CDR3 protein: CAWSPGGRTYEQYF. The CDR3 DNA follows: TGTGCCTGGAGTCCCGGGGGCCGTACCTACGAGCAGTACTTC.

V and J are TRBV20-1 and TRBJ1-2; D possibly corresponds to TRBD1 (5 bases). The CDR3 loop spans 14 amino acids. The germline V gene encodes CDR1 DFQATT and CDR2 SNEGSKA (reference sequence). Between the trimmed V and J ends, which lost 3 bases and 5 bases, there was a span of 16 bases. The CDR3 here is CSARVRDGLYGYTF. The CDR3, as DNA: TGCAGTGCTAGGGTCCGGGACGGCTTATATGGCTACACCTTC.

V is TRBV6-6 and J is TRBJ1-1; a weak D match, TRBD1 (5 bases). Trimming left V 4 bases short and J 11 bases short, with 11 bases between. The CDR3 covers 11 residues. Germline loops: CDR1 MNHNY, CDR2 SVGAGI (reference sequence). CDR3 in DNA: TGTGCCAGCAGTTCGGGGGATCTCGCTTTCTTT. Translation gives CASSSGDLAFF.

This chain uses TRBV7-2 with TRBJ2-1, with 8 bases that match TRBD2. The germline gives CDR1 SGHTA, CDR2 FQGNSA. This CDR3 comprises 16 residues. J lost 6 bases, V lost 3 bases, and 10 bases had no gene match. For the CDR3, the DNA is TGTGCCAGCAGCTTCAGCGGGGCGGGGGGAGGCAATGAGCAGTTCTTC. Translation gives CASSFSGAGGGNEQFF.

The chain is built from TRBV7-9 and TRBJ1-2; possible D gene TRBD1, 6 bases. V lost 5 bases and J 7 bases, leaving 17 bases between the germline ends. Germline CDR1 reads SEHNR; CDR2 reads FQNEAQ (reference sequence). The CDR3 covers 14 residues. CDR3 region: CASSPVTGLGGYTF. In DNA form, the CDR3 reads TGTGCCAGCAGCCCGGTTACAGGGCTGGGTGGCTACACCTTC.

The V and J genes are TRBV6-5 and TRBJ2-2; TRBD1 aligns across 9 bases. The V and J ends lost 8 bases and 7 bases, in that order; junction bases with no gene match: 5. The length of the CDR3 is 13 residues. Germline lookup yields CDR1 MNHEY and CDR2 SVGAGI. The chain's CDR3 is CASYRGPDGELFF. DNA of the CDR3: TGTGCCAGCTACAGGGGGCCGGACGGGGAGCTGTTTTTT.

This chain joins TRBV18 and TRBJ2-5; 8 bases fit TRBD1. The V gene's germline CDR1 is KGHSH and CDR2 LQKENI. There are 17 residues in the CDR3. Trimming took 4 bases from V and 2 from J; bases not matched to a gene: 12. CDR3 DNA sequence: TGTGCCAGCTCACGTTACCGGGGACAGGATAAACAAGAGACCCAGTACTTC. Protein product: CASSRYRGQDKQETQYF.